A single sample is the source of the 27 T cell receptor beta chains below, sequenced in a study of T cell clonotyping in hematopoietic cell transplantation. This table comes from immunoSEQ multiplex PCR, and its TCRdb copy is limited to in-frame clones, with some not included. The table includes roughly 9,000 clones, 70% to 90% detected once. The sequences come from PBMCs, collected 180 days after allogeneic stem cell transplant. These receptors originate from a female patient between 25 and 45 years old who had an allogeneic stem cell transplant, so the T cells may come from the graft donor. Some clones in this sample may be carry-over from other donors' samples.

The chain uses TRBV6-5 and TRBJ1-1; 8 bases fit TRBD1. The CDR3 spans 14 residues. Per the germline V gene, CDR1 is MNHEY and CDR2 is SVGAGI. J gave up 5 bases and V 9 bases, and 11 bases lay outside the gene matches. CDR3 residues: CASSLYTGGTEAFF. DNA of the CDR3: TGTGCCAGTAGTCTGTATACAGGGGGGACTGAAGCTTTCTTT.

V and J are TRBV7-2 and TRBJ1-1; no clear D gene. Between the trimmed V and J ends, which lost 5 bases and 8 bases, there was a span of 18 bases. The germline V gene encodes CDR1 SGHTA and CDR2 FQGNSA. The CDR3 is 14 amino acids. This CDR3 is CASSLYGSTEEAFF. Written as DNA, the CDR3 is TGTGCCAGCAGCCTCTATGGATCGACGGAAGAAGCTTTCTTT.

The J gene is TRBJ1-4, the V gene TRBV4-3; perhaps TRBD1 as D (6 bases). Germline CDR1 and CDR2: LGHNA and YSLEER. CDR3 length: 16 amino acids. V shed 0 bases and J shed 8 bases, with 16 bases lying between them. CDR3 bases: TGCGCCAGCAGCCAAGATATTAGTCCCAGGGGAGAAAAACTGTTTTTT. Its protein product is CASSQDISPRGEKLFF.

This chain links TRBV25-1 with TRBJ2-5; no clear D gene. V was cut by 3 bases and J by 0 bases, with 5 bases left in between. Germline V CDR1 and CDR2: MGHDK, SYGVNS. This CDR3 has 13 residues. CDR3 residues: CASSDGYQETQYF. DNA of the CDR3: TGTGCCAGCAGTGACGGGTACCAAGAGACCCAGTACTTC.

V and J are TRBV7-8 and TRBJ2-3; TRBD2 matches at 7 bases. The J segment lost 10 bases and the V segment lost 2 bases, leaving 12 bases of the junction unmatched. Germline values: CDR1 SGHVS, CDR2 FQNEAQ. This CDR3 has 15 residues. CDR3: CASSLNRGEGIAQYF. The CDR3 nucleotides read TGTGCCAGCAGCTTAAATCGAGGGGAGGGGATAGCGCAGTATTTT.

The gene calls are TRBV25-1 and TRBJ2-3, with D perhaps assigned TRBD1 or TRBD2 (6 bases each). Trimming removed 0 bases at V and 5 bases at J, with 15 bases between. CDR3 length equals 16 residues. Germline V CDR1 and CDR2: MGHDK, SYGVNS. CDR3 protein: CASSEYPLGGGDTQYF. The CDR3 DNA sequence: TGTGCCAGCAGTGAATATCCTCTGGGGGGCGGAGATACGCAGTATTTT. The full variable domain, rest sourced from reference TRBV25-1 and TRBJ2-3, is EADIYQTPRYLVIGTGKKITLECSQTMGHDKMYWYQQDPGMELHLIHYSYGVNSTEKGDLSSESTVSRIRTEHFPLTLESARPSHTSQYLCASSEYPLGGGDTQYFGPGTRLTVL.

This clone has just a few counts. The chain combines TRBV29-1 with TRBJ1-1, with D tentatively TRBD1 (6 bases). Trimming stripped 5 bases from V and 4 bases from J, with 8 bases between. CDR1 and CDR2 from the germline V gene are SQVTM and ANQGSEA. The CDR3 totals 11 residues. This chain's CDR3 is CSVRGGTEAFF. CDR3 DNA: TGCAGCGTTAGGGGGGGCACTGAAGCTTTCTTT.

The chain employs TRBV30 and TRBJ1-1; 9 positions agree with TRBD1. CDR1 GTSNPN and CDR2 SVGIG come from the germline V gene (reference sequence). The trim removed 3 bases at V and 4 bases at J, leaving 9 bases unmatched. The CDR3 loop spans 15 amino acids. In DNA, the CDR3 is TGTGCCTGGAGCCGGCCGGGACAGGGAGCCACTGAAGCTTTCTTT. It is translated as CAWSRPGQGATEAFF.

This chain connects TRBV6-4 to TRBJ1-1; D is ambiguous. CDR1 and CDR2 (germline): MRHNA, SNTAGT. V was shortened by 4 bases and J by 1 base, with 7 bases between the two germline ends. The CDR3 loop spans 13 amino acids. CDR3 sequence reads: CASSVDRNTEAFF. The CDR3 nucleotides are TGTGCCAGCAGTGTGGATAGGAACACTGAAGCTTTCTTT.

The chain combines TRBV5-5 with TRBJ1-2, with D uncertain. The CDR3 consists of 14 residues. With 7 bases removed from V and 4 bases from J, the gap between germline ends came to 17 bases. CDR1 SGHKS and CDR2 YYEKEE come from the germline V gene (reference sequence). CDR3 bases: TGTGCCAGCCCTGGATCGCGAAAGACCTATGGCTACACCTTC. Its translation: CASPGSRKTYGYTF.

This clone came up once. The chain links TRBV30 to TRBJ2-2; D is ambiguous. CDR3 length: 13 residues. Germline CDR1 is GTSNPN and CDR2 is SVGIG (reference sequence). Trimming took off 0 bases at V and 4 bases at J, with 6 bases between the two ends. CDR3 residues: CAWSVQLTGELFF. The CDR3 nucleotides are TGTGCCTGGAGTGTACAGCTCACCGGGGAGCTGTTTTTT.

This chain uses TRBV7-2 with TRBJ2-3, with D maybe TRBD1 (5 bases). The CDR3 is 14 residues long. V gave up 7 bases and J gave up 11 bases, with 22 bases separating them. Per germline, CDR1 SGHTA and CDR2 FQGNSA. The CDR3 region is CASTRGQPGTWQYF. CDR3 DNA: TGTGCCAGCACCAGAGGACAACCAGGTACATGGCAGTATTTT.

J is TRBJ2-2 and V is TRBV29-1, with 7 bases identical to TRBD2. Germline V gene lookup returns CDR1 SQVTM and CDR2 ANQGSEA. This CDR3 has 14 residues. V lost 6 bases and J lost 2; bases outside the gene matches: 6. The CDR3 nucleotides are TGCAGCGTCCTAGCGGACCTAAACACCGGGGAGCTGTTTTTT. This translates into CSVLADLNTGELFF.

The J gene is TRBJ1-6, the V gene TRBV18; 10 bases fit TRBD1. J gave up 10 bases and V 6 bases, and 6 bases lay outside the gene matches. The CDR3 contains 14 residues. Germline V gene lookup returns CDR1 KGHSH and CDR2 LQKENI. CDR3: CASSRDRGRSPLHF. CDR3 coding DNA: TGTGCCAGCTCCCGGGACAGGGGTCGGTCACCCCTCCACTTT.

This clone was counted a single time. The chain combines TRBV7-3 with TRBJ1-1, with D tentatively TRBD1 (6 bases). The CDR3 runs to 14 residues. V lost 4 bases to trimming and J lost 0 bases, with 9 bases between them. The germline CDR1 and CDR2 sequences are SGHTA and FQGTGA. CDR3 nucleotide sequence: TGTGCCAGCAGCTCCAGGGGTATGAACACTGAAGCTTTCTTT. This codes for CASSSRGMNTEAFF.

The V and J genes are TRBV4-1 and TRBJ2-7; D gene ambiguous. This CDR3 is built from 11 residues. The V gene lost 1 base and the J gene lost 8 bases, with 6 bases spanning the gap. Per the germline V gene, CDR1 is MGHRA and CDR2 is YSYEKL. The CDR3 loop reads CASSQANQQYF. CDR3 in DNA: TGCGCCAGCAGCCAAGCGAACCAGCAGTACTTC.

The CDR3 protein is CASSQDPGYGGEKLFF. The CDR3 DNA reads TGCGCCAGCAGCCAAGATCCGGGATACGGTGGTGAAAAACTGTTTTTT. This chain connects TRBV4-3 to TRBJ1-4; unclear D gene. Trimming shortened V by 0 bases and J by 7 bases, and 15 bases separated the two germline ends. The CDR3 has 16 residues. Germline CDR1 is LGHNA and CDR2 is YSLEER.

This chain uses TRBV4-3 with TRBJ1-2; perhaps TRBD1 as D (6 bases). This CDR3 is built from 15 residues. V shed 0 bases and J shed 5 bases, with 13 bases lying between them. From germline, CDR1 is LGHNA and CDR2 YSLEER. Here the CDR3 reads CASSQDRRGIYGYTF. The CDR3, as DNA: TGCGCCAGCAGCCAAGATCGGAGGGGGATTTATGGCTACACCTTC.

The chain employs TRBV2 and TRBJ1-1; no clear D. The ends were cut back, 4 bases at V and 1 base at J, with 13 bases in the middle. Germline loops: CDR1 SNHLY, CDR2 FYNNEI. This CDR3 contains 15 residues. The CDR3 loop is CASSVSLPANTEAFF. The CDR3 DNA sequence: TGTGCCAGCAGTGTAAGTCTACCCGCGAACACTGAAGCTTTCTTT. The full variable domain, rest sourced from reference TRBV2 and TRBJ1-1, is EPEVTQTPSHQVTQMGQEVILRCVPISNHLYFYWYRQILGQKVEFLVSFYNNEISEKSEIFDDQFSVERPDGSNFTLKIRSTKLEDSAMYFCASSVSLPANTEAFFGQGTRLTVV.

The V and J genes are TRBV19 and TRBJ2-3; D unresolved. The CDR3 contains 11 residues. The ends were cut back, 5 bases at V and 3 bases at J, with 3 bases in the middle. Per germline, CDR1 LNHDA and CDR2 SQIVND (reference sequence). The CDR3 coding sequence is TGTGCCAGTAGTTTTACAGATACGCAGTATTTT. This sequence encodes CASSFTDTQYF.

The genes are TRBV7-9 and TRBJ2-7; TRBD1 matches at 7 bases. Looked up from germline, CDR1 is SEHNR and CDR2 is FQNEAQ (reference sequence). The V gene end was trimmed by 5 bases and the J gene end by 4 bases; junction bases not matched to a gene: 8. CDR3 length: 14 amino acids. The CDR3 region is CASSRSGTEYEQYF. DNA of the CDR3: TGTGCCAGCAGCCGATCCGGGACAGAGTACGAGCAGTACTTC. Looking up the rest from reference TRBV7-9 and TRBJ2-7 gives the full variable domain: DTGVSQNPRHKITKRGQNVTFRCDPISEHNRLYWYRQTLGQGPEFLTYFQNEAQLEKSRLLSDRFSAERPKGSFSTLEIQRTEQGDSAMYLCASSRSGTEYEQYFGPGTRLTVT.

The chain is built from TRBV7-2 and TRBJ1-1; the D is unclear. V lost 5 bases and J 1 base, leaving 8 bases between the germline ends. This CDR3 is built from 13 residues. Germline V gives CDR1 SGHTA, CDR2 FQGNSA. The CDR3 sequence: CASSDQTNTEAFF. CDR3 coding DNA: TGTGCCAGCAGCGATCAGACGAACACTGAAGCTTTCTTT.

The rearrangement links TRBV25-1 to TRBJ2-5; D call uncertain. Trimming cost V 1 base and J 5 bases, with 8 bases left between them. CDR3 length equals 13 residues. In germline, CDR1 is MGHDK, CDR2 SYGVNS. Here the CDR3 DNA reads TGTGCCAGCAGTGAATCCCTACACGAGACCCAGTACTTC. It yields the protein CASSESLHETQYF.

This chain links TRBV27 with TRBJ1-1, with 7 bases lining up with TRBD1. CDR1 is MNHEY, CDR2 SMNVEV, per germline (reference sequence). The CDR3 runs to 13 residues. The trim removed 7 bases at V and 1 base at J, leaving 3 bases unmatched. CDR3 sequence (DNA): TGTGCCAGCAAACAGGGGCCGAACACTGAAGCTTTCTTT. This encodes CASKQGPNTEAFF.

The rearrangement links TRBV7-7 to TRBJ2-1; D remains unclear. Looked up from germline, CDR1 is SSHAT and CDR2 is FNYEAQ (reference sequence). The CDR3 has 13 residues. V dropped 5 bases and J dropped 3 bases, with 8 bases sitting between them. CDR3 protein: CASSLDGYNEQFF. CDR3 DNA: TGTGCCAGCAGCCTCGACGGCTACAATGAGCAGTTCTTC.

This clone is labeled medium-sized. The V call is TRBV10-3, the J call TRBJ2-7, with D possibly being TRBD1 (6 bases). This CDR3 spans 14 amino acids. Between the trimmed V and J ends, which lost 8 bases and 4 bases, there was a span of 18 bases. Germline V lookup: CDR1 ENHRY, CDR2 SYGVKD. CDR3 nucleotide sequence: TGTGCCATCTCCTCCCGCGGCGGACAGTACGAGCAGTACTTC. It yields the protein CAISSRGGQYEQYF.

The chain is built from TRBV9 and TRBJ2-7; the D gene is possibly TRBD1 (6 bases). The V gene's germline CDR1 is SGDLS and CDR2 YYNGEE. The CDR3 consists of 14 residues. Between the trimmed V and J ends, which lost 4 bases and 2 bases, there was a span of 13 bases. CDR3 loop: CASSNLRTAYEQYF. In DNA form, the CDR3 reads TGTGCCAGCAGCAACCTCAGGACAGCCTACGAGCAGTACTTC.